What follows are 10 T cell receptor beta chains derived from one specimen sequenced in a study of blood T cell repertoires in COVID-19. The assay was immunoSEQ multiplex PCR, and TCRdb's table has in-frame clones only and misses some. The sample yields roughly 400,000 clones, just under 90% seen once. Material: PBMCs or T cells enriched from blood (not recorded which). These receptors were obtained from a woman between 50 and 59 years old who had recovered from COVID-19.

The chain carries TRBV4-1 and TRBJ2-5, with 9 bases matching TRBD1. CDR1 and CDR2 (germline): MGHRA, YSYEKL. The CDR3 runs 16 residues. V gave up 0 bases and J gave up 5 bases; unmatched junction bases: 7. CDR3 protein: CASSQEVGQGTETQYF. The CDR3 nucleotides read TGCGCCAGCAGCCAAGAGGTCGGACAGGGGACGGAGACCCAGTACTTC.

The chain joins TRBV12-5 to TRBJ2-7, with a tentative D call TRBD1 (7 bases). Germline V gene data show CDR1 as LGHNT and CDR2 as FRNRAP. The CDR3 contains 18 residues. Trimming pared 0 bases from V and 1 base from J, leaving 19 bases between. Written as DNA, the CDR3 is TGTGCTAGTGGTTTGGTAAAGGCGGCAGGGGGGATTTCCTACGAGCAGTACTTC. It is translated as CASGLVKAAGGISYEQYF. Drawing the rest from reference TRBV12-5 and TRBJ2-7, the complete variable domain is DARVTQTPRHKVTEMGQEVTMRCQPILGHNTVFWYRQTMMQGLELLAYFRNRAPLDDSGMPKDRFSAEMPDATLATLKIQPSEPRDSAVYFCASGLVKAAGGISYEQYFGPGTRLTVT.

The J gene is TRBJ1-2, the V gene TRBV3-1 (or the pseudogene TRBV3-2); D is perhaps TRBD1 (5 bases). The CDR3 is 18 residues long. Between the trimmed V and J ends, which lost 0 bases and 0 bases, there was a span of 17 bases. Germline CDR1 LGHDT, CDR2 YNNKEL (reference sequence). The CDR3 DNA sequence: TGTGCCAGCAGCCAAGAAGGGCAGGGCCAGTCCCCTAACTATGGCTACACCTTC. Protein sequence: CASSQEGQGQSPNYGYTF.

The V and J genes are TRBV29-1 and TRBJ2-2; D unresolved. V lost 1 base and J lost 5, with 11 bases in between. The germline V gene encodes CDR1 SQVTM and CDR2 ANQGSEA. This CDR3 region has 14 residues. The CDR3 sequence is CSVEGSRRTGELFF. CDR3 bases: TGCAGCGTTGAAGGTAGCCGCCGGACCGGGGAGCTGTTTTTT.

The V call is TRBV5-4, the J call TRBJ1-1, with TRBD1 as a possible D gene (5 bases). Trimming removed 4 bases from V and 7 bases from J, with 17 bases in between. Germline-derived CDR1 and CDR2 are SGHNT and YYREEE (reference sequence). CDR3 length: 14 residues. CDR3 loop: CASSLIAGQGEAFF. The CDR3 DNA reads as TGTGCCAGCAGCCTAATCGCCGGACAAGGTGAAGCTTTCTTT.

This clone was found once. CDR3 in amino acids: CASSLGTGVSPLHF. In DNA form, the CDR3 reads TGTGCCAGCAGCTTAGGGACAGGGGTTTCACCCCTCCACTTT. V gene TRBV7-6 combines with J gene TRBJ1-6, with 9 bases that match TRBD1. CDR3 length equals 14 residues. The germline V gene has CDR1 SGHVS and CDR2 FNYEAQ. Trimming cost V 1 base and J 9 bases; bases outside gene matches: 1.

The rearrangement links TRBV7-8 to TRBJ1-2; perhaps TRBD1 as D (5 bases). V was shortened by 1 base and J by 3 bases, with 12 bases between the two germline ends. The CDR3 extends over 15 amino acids. The germline V gene has CDR1 SGHVS and CDR2 FQNEAQ. In DNA, the CDR3 is TGTGCCAGCAGCTTAGGACACGCAGGGTACTATGGCTACACCTTC. Translating it yields CASSLGHAGYYGYTF.

The rearrangement uses TRBV4-3 and TRBJ1-1, with 8 bases that match TRBD1. V gave up 2 bases and J gave up 1 base; unmatched junction bases: 6. The CDR3 sequence is 16 residues long. Germline V gene lookup returns CDR1 LGHNA and CDR2 YSLEER. In DNA form, the CDR3 reads TGCGCCAGCAGCCAACTATTTGGACAGGGGAACACTGAAGCTTTCTTT. Its translation is CASSQLFGQGNTEAFF.

V usage is TRBV30 and J usage is TRBJ2-1, with a weak D call TRBD1 (6 bases). Germline CDR1 and CDR2: GTSNPN and SVGIG (reference sequence). Deletions cut 3 bases from V and 7 bases from J, with 13 bases between. The CDR3 length is 13 residues. The CDR3 bases are TGTGCCTGGAGCAGGGGTCGGACTAATGAGCAGTTCTTC. Translated, it gives CAWSRGRTNEQFF.

The chain is built from TRBV11-3 and TRBJ2-5; D may be TRBD2 (5 bases). The V and J ends lost 1 base and 4 bases respectively, with 16 bases between them. This CDR3 region has 16 residues. Germline loops: CDR1 SGHNT, CDR2 YENEEA. The DNA for the CDR3 is TGTGCCAGCAGCTTAGGCTCTGCGTCTGGAGGAGAGACCCAGTACTTC. Translated, it gives CASSLGSASGGETQYF.